The TCR beta chain described here comes from a study of T cell repertoires in cytomegalovirus infection. Findings and caveats of the study: Using cumulative public TCR beta family frequency, the authors identified those who carried CMV together with the relevant HLA.

This clonotype has just a few counts. Its cognate antigen is unknown. TCRdb called the reads again in MiXCR, with one record for every CDR3 protein. The sample has about 830,000 distinct CDR3 sequences; 30% to 35% are singletons. Germline CDR1 LNHNV, CDR2 YYDKDF (reference sequence). This CDR3 comprises 16 residues. Trimming removed 0 bases from V and 3 bases from J; junction bases left unmatched: 5. This material consisted of cultured CD8+ T cells from PBMCs, taken from culture after CMV antigen stimulation. The sequence came from a human donor in good health (CMV status not recorded). Some clones in this sample may be carry-over from other donors' samples. The V and J genes are TRBV15 and TRBJ1-1, with TRBD1 identical over 9 bases. In DNA form, the CDR3 reads TGTGCCACCAGCAGAGATGTTCGGGACAGGGACACTGAAGCTTTCTTT. Amino acids: CATSRDVRDRDTEAFF.